The 13 T cell receptor beta chains below all came from one sample that was sequenced in a study of T cells in Graves' hyperthyroidism and ophthalmopathy. Amplification of TCR beta CDR3 regions used RNA as the template. HTBI primers were employed in a first-round RT-PCR of the TCR CDR3. In TCRdb, the multiplex PCR reads were re-called with MiXCR into one record per CDR3 protein. The data show a few hundred thousand distinct CDR3 sequences, roughly 20% seen once. The specimen sequenced was blood. Source of these receptors: a man between 18 and 29 years old with Graves' hyperthyroidism.

This clonotype was detected many times. The gene calls are TRBV7-9 and TRBJ2-7, with 8 bases fitting TRBD1. The J segment lost 6 bases and the V segment lost 6 bases, leaving 10 bases of the junction unmatched. This CDR3 is built from 14 residues. In germline, CDR1 is SEHNR, CDR2 FQNEAQ (reference sequence). Written as DNA, the CDR3 is TGTGCCAGCAGTACCGGGCAGGGGGCGGGCGAGCAGTACTTC. Amino acid sequence: CASSTGQGAGEQYF.

This clonotype has ten or more counts. V usage is TRBV24-1 and J usage is TRBJ1-2; no reliable D call. Trimming shortened V by 0 bases and J by 4 bases, and 8 bases separated the two germline ends. The CDR3 has 14 amino acids. Germline CDR1 reads KGHDR; CDR2 reads SFDVKD. The CDR3 region is CATSDLNTGYGYTF. The CDR3 DNA is TGTGCCACCAGTGATTTGAACACCGGCTATGGCTACACCTTC.

The chain has TRBV20-1 and TRBJ2-7; 9 bases align to TRBD1. J gave up 6 bases and V 5 bases, and 8 bases lay outside the gene matches. The CDR3 has 13 residues. Per germline, CDR1 DFQATT and CDR2 SNEGSKA (reference sequence). CDR3 in amino acids: CSAPMTGGREQYF. The CDR3 DNA sequence: TGCAGTGCTCCTATGACAGGGGGTCGCGAGCAGTACTTC.

Many counts were recorded for this clonotype. The chain combines TRBV2 with TRBJ1-1, with D unresolved. Per the germline V gene, CDR1 is SNHLY and CDR2 is FYNNEI. The CDR3 has 13 amino acids. V was trimmed by 4 bases and J by 1 base, leaving 7 bases between them. CDR3 in DNA: TGTGCCAGCAGTGTTCAAAGGAACACTGAAGCTTTCTTT. Translated: CASSVQRNTEAFF.

Many counts were recorded for this clonotype. This chain links TRBV6-1 with TRBJ2-5, with D possibly matching TRBD2 (6 bases). CDR1 and CDR2 (germline): MNHNS, SASEGT. The CDR3 runs 12 residues. V was shortened by 4 bases and J by 9 bases, with 12 bases between the two germline ends. CDR3 amino acids: CASSGRSGAQYF. The CDR3 bases are TGTGCCAGCAGTGGGAGGTCGGGGGCCCAGTACTTC.

This clonotype was seen a few times. This chain joins TRBV12-3 or TRBV12-4 and TRBJ2-5; D ambiguous. Trimming shortened V by 6 bases and J by 12 bases, and 14 bases separated the two germline ends. This CDR3 spans 11 amino acids. CDR3 nucleotides: TGTGCCAGCAGACGAGCCGGAGCCAAGTACTTC. It encodes CASRRAGAKYF.

This clonotype was counted a few times. Here the CDR3 DNA reads TGTGCCTGGAGTTGTCCGGGCCGTGGGGGTCTCGAGCAGTACTTC. Translating it yields CAWSCPGRGGLEQYF. V is TRBV30 and J is TRBJ2-7, with D possibly called TRBD1 or TRBD2 (5 bases each). The CDR3 length is 15 residues. Germline lookup yields CDR1 GTSNPN and CDR2 SVGIG (reference sequence). V was trimmed by 2 bases and J by 6 bases, leaving 20 bases between them.

DNA for the CDR3: TGTGCCAGCAGCTTAGCGCTTAATGATGAGCAGTTCTTC. As protein: CASSLALNDEQFF. The chain recombines TRBV11-1 with TRBJ2-1; D is uncertain. The CDR3 sequence is 13 residues long. The germline V gene encodes CDR1 SGHAT and CDR2 FQDESV (reference sequence). The V gene lost 0 bases and the J gene lost 8 bases, with 8 bases spanning the gap. The entire variable domain, with the rest obtained from reference TRBV11-1 and TRBJ2-1, is as follows: EAEVAQSPRYKITEKSQAVAFWCDPISGHATLYWYRQILGQGPELLVQFQDESVVDDSQLPKDRFSAERLKGVDSTLKIQPAELGDSAMYLCASSLALNDEQFFGPGTRLTVL.

This clonotype has a count of ten or more. The chain couples TRBV12-5 to TRBJ2-7, with no clear D. The V end was cut by 7 bases, the J end by 12 bases, with 7 bases between. Germline V gene sequence: CDR1 LGHNT, CDR2 FRNRAP. The CDR3 length is 8 residues. The CDR3 protein is CASDLLYF. The CDR3 nucleotides are TGTGCTAGTGACCTCCTGTACTTC.

The genes are TRBV5-1 and TRBJ2-2; no reliable D call. The CDR3 is 16 residues long. CDR1 and CDR2 (germline): SGHRS, YFSETQ. The V end lost 0 bases, the J end lost 0 bases, and 9 bases lay between the germline ends. CDR3: CASSLDGGANTGELFF. In DNA, the CDR3 is TGCGCCAGCAGCTTGGACGGTGGGGCGAACACCGGGGAGCTGTTTTTT. Full variable domain (rest looked up from reference TRBV5-1 and TRBJ2-2): KAGVTQTPRYLIKTRGQQVTLSCSPISGHRSVSWYQQTPGQGLQFLFEYFSETQRNKGNFPGRFSGRQFSNSRSEMNVSTLELGDSALYLCASSLDGGANTGELFFGEGSRLTVL.

This clonotype was observed many times. Mismatch with germline at one junction end may stem from a read error. The chain couples TRBV6-1 to TRBJ2-2; D gene unclear. CDR1 and CDR2 (germline): MNHNS, SASEGT. The CDR3 length is 11 residues. The CDR3 loop reads CASTERDRQYF. The CDR3 DNA follows: TGTGCCAGCACCGAAAGGGATCGCCAATATTTT.

This clonotype was picked up many times. The genes are TRBV30 and TRBJ2-5; D call uncertain. Germline V gene lookup returns CDR1 GTSNPN and CDR2 SVGIG (reference sequence). The CDR3 runs to 15 residues. V dropped 1 base and J dropped 2 bases, with 14 bases sitting between them. CDR3: CAWSAIDGTQETQYF. The CDR3 DNA reads as TGTGCCTGGAGTGCTATCGACGGAACTCAAGAGACCCAGTACTTC.

This clonotype was detected many times. This chain connects TRBV27 to TRBJ2-7; no reliable D call. Germline V CDR1 and CDR2: MNHEY, SMNVEV (reference sequence). The CDR3 sequence is 13 residues long. Trimming removed 0 bases from V and 3 bases from J, with 6 bases in between. Written as DNA, the CDR3 is TGTGCCAGCAGTTTATCGTCCCTCTACGAGCAGTACTTC. Translating it yields CASSLSSLYEQYF.